Included here is one T cell receptor beta chain sequence, with context. The antigen remains unidentified. This sample stems from a study of cytomegalovirus exposure and HLA in healthy donors. Across the study: Inside one of the first data releases sat about 85 million unique TCRs taken from HLA-typed donors. Regarding the study as a whole: In a later analysis, 17,000 or so TCR beta sequences were associated with HLA alleles at 0.05 false discovery rate.

This PCR relied on a set of 60 Vbeta primers and 13 Jbeta primers. The assay was immunoSEQ multiplex PCR, and TCRdb's table has in-frame clones only and misses some. This sample's table has approximately 110,000 clones. There are 15 residues in the CDR3. Trimming removed 6 bases from V and 4 bases from J; junction bases left unmatched: 9. In germline, CDR1 is MNHEY, CDR2 SMNVEV (reference sequence). Material: PBMCs. This sequence originates from a man aged 40-50 years in good health and CMV-seronegative. This chain uses TRBV27 with TRBJ2-7; 10 nucleotides line up with TRBD2. CDR3 DNA: TGTGCCAGCAGCCTAGCGGGGGAGATAGGATACGAGCAGTACTTC. It codes for CASSLAGEIGYEQYF.